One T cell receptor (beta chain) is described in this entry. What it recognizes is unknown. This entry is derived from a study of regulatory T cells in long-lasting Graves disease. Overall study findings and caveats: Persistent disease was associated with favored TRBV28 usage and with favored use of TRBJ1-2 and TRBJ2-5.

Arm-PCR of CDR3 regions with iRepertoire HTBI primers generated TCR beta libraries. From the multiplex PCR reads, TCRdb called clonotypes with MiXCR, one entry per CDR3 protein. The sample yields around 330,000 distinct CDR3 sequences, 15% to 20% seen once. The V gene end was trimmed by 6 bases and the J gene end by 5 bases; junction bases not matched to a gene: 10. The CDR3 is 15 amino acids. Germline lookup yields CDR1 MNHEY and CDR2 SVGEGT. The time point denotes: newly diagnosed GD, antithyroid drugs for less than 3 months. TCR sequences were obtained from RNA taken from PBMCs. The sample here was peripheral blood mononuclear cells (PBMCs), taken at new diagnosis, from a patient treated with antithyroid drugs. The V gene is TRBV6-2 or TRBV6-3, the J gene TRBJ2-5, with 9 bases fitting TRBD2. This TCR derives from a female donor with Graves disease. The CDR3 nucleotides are TGTGCCAGCAGACTTACCGCCGGACTAGCGGAGACCCAGTACTTC. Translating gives CASRLTAGLAETQYF.